The 28 T cell receptor beta chains given below trace back to one sample, sequenced in a study of vaccination and CD4 T cells after COVID-19. Noted time point: late sampling 161 to 241 days after vaccination in three convalescent patients. Treatment meaning: approximately 11-day PBMC culture with coronavirus spike peptide pools or control peptides (ViraFEST assay). Oncomine TCR Beta short-read sequencing was applied to DNA from cultured CD4+ T cells. TCRdb analysed the PCR reads with MiXCR anew, one entry per CDR3 protein. The sample has around 19,000 distinct CDR3 sequences; roughly 38% are singletons. Their target antigens are unknown. The specimen comprised CD4+ T cells from blood, cultured in vitro, sampled about 7 months after SARS-CoV-2 vaccination. The source is a human donor who had recovered from COVID-19.

The chain joins TRBV28 to TRBJ2-7; 8 positions agree with TRBD1. Per the germline V gene, CDR1 is MDHEN and CDR2 is SYDVKM. The CDR3 is 12 residues long. The junction had 1 base not matched to a gene; V was cut back by 6 bases and J by 3 bases. For the CDR3, the DNA is TGTGCCAGCAGGGGGACAGGCTACGAGCAGTACTTC. Amino acids: CASRGTGYEQYF.

This clonotype was detected a few times. V is TRBV29-1 and J is TRBJ1-1, with D perhaps TRBD1 (5 bases). V was pared by 3 bases and J by 1 base, with 9 bases between. Germline CDR1 reads SQVTM; CDR2 reads ANQGSEA. CDR3 length equals 13 residues. This CDR3 reads CSVDRAQNTEAFF. The CDR3, as DNA: TGCAGCGTTGACAGGGCCCAGAACACTGAAGCTTTCTTT.

The CDR3 here is CASSDPWVEQYF. CDR3 coding DNA: TGTGCCAGCAGTGATCCCTGGGTGGAGCAGTACTTC. This chain uses TRBV6-1 with TRBJ2-7; no firm D call. Germline values: CDR1 MNHNS, CDR2 SASEGT. Trimming removed 3 bases at V and 7 bases at J, with 10 bases between. The CDR3 runs 12 residues.

The CDR3, as DNA: TGTGCCAGTAGGGCGGGAGGCTCCACAGATACGCAGTATTTT. This sequence encodes CASRAGGSTDTQYF. The V gene is TRBV19, the J gene TRBJ2-3, with 8 bases matching TRBD2. This CDR3 region has 14 residues. J was trimmed by 2 bases and V by 6 bases; bases with no gene match: 4. Germline CDR1 LNHDA, CDR2 SQIVND (reference sequence).

This chain connects TRBV20-1 to TRBJ2-3, with 9 bases identical to TRBD1. This CDR3 contains 16 residues. V lost 6 bases to trimming and J lost 4 bases; unmatched junction nucleotides: 14. CDR1 is DFQATT and CDR2 is SNEGSKA in the germline V gene (reference sequence). The CDR3, as DNA: TGCAGTGCCCTTGGCCTAGGACAGGGGACGGCAGATACGCAGTATTTT. Its protein product is CSALGLGQGTADTQYF.

The CDR3 loop is CASSLEGTSGGRYNEQFF. CDR3 DNA: TGTGCCAGCAGCTTAGAGGGGACTAGCGGAGGGCGATACAATGAGCAGTTCTTC. The chain links TRBV7-2 to TRBJ2-1; 11 bases fit TRBD2. The V gene end was trimmed by 1 base and the J gene end by 4 bases; junction bases not matched to a gene: 9. The CDR3 has 18 amino acids. Per germline, CDR1 SGHTA and CDR2 FQGNSA.

The CDR3 is CATSDRTGVQRDTQYF. The DNA of the CDR3 is TGTGCCACCAGTGACCGAACCGGGGTCCAGAGGGATACGCAGTATTTT. The rearrangement links TRBV24-1 to TRBJ2-3; maybe TRBD2 (5 bases). CDR3 size: 16 residues. Germline V CDR1 and CDR2: KGHDR, SFDVKD. The V and J ends lost 4 bases and 6 bases respectively, with 19 bases between them.

The V call is TRBV20-1, the J call TRBJ1-1, with D uncertain. The ends were cut back, 4 bases at V and 6 bases at J, with 15 bases in the middle. Germline V gene lookup returns CDR1 DFQATT and CDR2 SNEGSKA (reference sequence). This CDR3 spans 13 amino acids. Written as DNA, the CDR3 is TGCAGTGCTAAAAGGGAATCCCTCGCTGAAGCTTTCTTT. Its translation is CSAKRESLAEAFF.

The chain links TRBV12-3 or TRBV12-4 to TRBJ1-5; possibly TRBD1 for D (5 bases). V was cut by 6 bases and J by 6 bases, with 12 bases left in between. This CDR3 contains 13 residues. The CDR3 DNA follows: TGTGCCAGCAGATTCAGGGAGTTTCAGCCCCAGCATTTT. Protein sequence: CASRFREFQPQHF.

To note about this clonotype: A clone one base away is much larger, so this may be a read error. This rearrangement joins TRBV7-2 to TRBJ1-1, with TRBD1 as a possible D gene (5 bases). Germline CDR1 and CDR2: SGHTA and FQGNSA. This CDR3 is 14 amino acids long. CDR3 nucleotide sequence: TGTGCCTGCAGCTTGATGCAGGGTATCACTGAAGCTTTCTTT. This encodes CACSLMQGITEAFF.

This clonotype has more than one count but fewer than ten. The rearrangement links TRBV6-1 to TRBJ2-5; TRBD1 aligns across 8 bases. The CDR3 runs 13 residues. Trimming at V came to 9 bases and at J to 5 bases, leaving 8 bases not matched to a gene. Germline V gives CDR1 MNHNS, CDR2 SASEGT. Written as DNA, the CDR3 is TGTGCCAGGGCAGGGGGCGACGGTGAGACCCAGTACTTC. Amino acids: CARAGGDGETQYF.

The gene calls are TRBV7-2 and TRBJ2-1, with a weak D call TRBD1 (6 bases). Trimming took 3 bases from V and 8 from J, leaving 14 bases between them. CDR1 and CDR2 (germline): SGHTA, FQGNSA. CDR3 size: 14 residues. CDR3 DNA sequence: TGTGCCAGCAGCTTCGGCCAGGGGATCGATGAGCAGTTCTTC. It is translated as CASSFGQGIDEQFF.

This clonotype was seen a handful of times. The gene calls are TRBV7-9 and TRBJ2-7; tentative D call: TRBD1 (6 bases). The CDR3 consists of 16 residues. CDR1 is SEHNR, CDR2 FQNEAQ, per germline (reference sequence). V lost 4 bases and J lost 3, with 19 bases in between. In DNA, the CDR3 is TGTGCCAGCAGCTATGGACCCAGGGGTGATCTCTACGAGCAGTACTTC. Its translation: CASSYGPRGDLYEQYF.

This clonotype was seen just once. This sequence joins TRBV24-1 and TRBJ2-1, with 10 positions matching TRBD1. The junction had 9 bases not matched to a gene; V was cut back by 4 bases and J by 4 bases. CDR3 length equals 17 residues. Germline values: CDR1 KGHDR, CDR2 SFDVKD. This chain's CDR3 is CATSDSGTGDGYNEQFF. The DNA for the CDR3 is TGTGCCACCAGTGACTCCGGGACAGGGGATGGGTACAATGAGCAGTTCTTC.

CDR3 amino acids: CASSQDINSQETQYF. CDR3 DNA: TGTGCCAGCAGCCAAGATATTAACAGCCAAGAGACCCAGTACTTC. V is TRBV4-2 and J is TRBJ2-5; D gene uncertain. Deletions cut 0 bases from V and 1 base from J, with 9 bases between. The CDR3 is 15 residues long. Germline CDR1 is LGHNA and CDR2 is YNFKEQ.

The chain has TRBV19 and TRBJ1-2; D may be TRBD1 (6 bases). Germline lookup yields CDR1 LNHDA and CDR2 SQIVND (reference sequence). This CDR3 is 16 amino acids long. Trimming stripped 7 bases from V and 6 bases from J, with 24 bases between. For the CDR3, the DNA is TGTGCCAGTAAGGGGATCGGGACAAGCCCATGGGATGGCTACACCTTC. It is translated as CASKGIGTSPWDGYTF.

CDR3 coding DNA: TGTGCCAGCAGCTTAGGCGTGGCCAGCACCGGGGAGCTGTTTTTT. Its protein is CASSLGVASTGELFF. The chain links TRBV7-9 to TRBJ2-2; D is undetermined. Germline V CDR1 and CDR2: SEHNR, FQNEAQ (reference sequence). This CDR3 has 15 amino acids. The V end was cut by 1 base, the J end by 4 bases, with 10 bases between.

This chain connects TRBV20-1 to TRBJ2-1; 8 positions agree with TRBD2. Trimming removed 3 bases from V and 7 bases from J; junction bases left unmatched: 5. This CDR3 is built from 13 residues. Looked up from germline, CDR1 is DFQATT and CDR2 is SNEGSKA (reference sequence). DNA for the CDR3: TGCAGTGCTAGTGGGCTAGCGGGTAATGAGCAGTTCTTC. Translating gives CSASGLAGNEQFF.

The chain has TRBV7-2 and TRBJ1-5; 7 nucleotides agree with TRBD1. Per the germline V gene, CDR1 is SGHTA and CDR2 is FQGNSA. V shed 5 bases and J 9 bases; nucleotides not matched to a gene: 4. The CDR3 contains 12 residues. The CDR3 region is CASSPRQGPQHF. The DNA for the CDR3 is TGTGCCAGCAGCCCCCGACAGGGGCCCCAGCATTTT.

The rearrangement uses TRBV2 and TRBJ2-2; perhaps TRBD1 as D (5 bases). CDR1 is SNHLY and CDR2 is FYNNEI in the germline V gene. The length of the CDR3 is 11 residues. V lost 8 bases and J lost 6, with 7 bases in between. CDR3 coding DNA: TGTGCCAGCGGACACCCCGGGGAGCTGTTTTTT. Residues: CASGHPGELFF.

The chain carries TRBV7-9 and TRBJ1-5; D remains unclear. Per germline, CDR1 SEHNR and CDR2 FQNEAQ (reference sequence). CDR3 length: 17 residues. Trimming stripped 1 base from V and 3 bases from J, with 16 bases between. CDR3 amino acids: CASSLGTTAQFNQPQHF. CDR3 nucleotides: TGTGCCAGCAGCTTAGGAACAACCGCCCAGTTCAATCAGCCCCAGCATTTT.

This chain links TRBV6-1 with TRBJ1-3, with D uncertain. The length of the CDR3 is 12 residues. V shed 6 bases and J shed 0 bases, with 3 bases lying between them. Germline values: CDR1 MNHNS, CDR2 SASEGT. Here the CDR3 DNA reads TGTGCCAGCAGGAACTCTGGAAACACCATATATTTT. Translated, it gives CASRNSGNTIYF.

This clonotype came up a few times. CDR3 sequence reads: CASSLQASTGELFF. Here the CDR3 DNA reads TGTGCCAGCAGCTTACAAGCGAGCACCGGGGAGCTGTTTTTT. The chain uses TRBV7-3 and TRBJ2-2, with unresolved D. The V gene's germline CDR1 is SGHTA and CDR2 FQGTGA. The CDR3 is 14 amino acids. The germline V and J ends were trimmed by 2 bases and 4 bases, with 8 bases remaining between them.

Comments on this clonotype: A much larger clone lies one base from this, so it may be a read error. The chain combines TRBV7-2 with TRBJ1-1; perhaps TRBD1 as D (5 bases). Germline-derived CDR1 and CDR2 are SGHTA and FQGNSA. The CDR3 totals 13 residues. The CDR3 nucleotides are TGTGCCAGCAGCGCGGACATGAACGCTGAAGCTTTCTTT. This sequence encodes CASSADMNAEAFF.

This clonotype was seen more than once but under ten times. The chain uses TRBV6-4 and TRBJ2-3; perhaps TRBD2 as D (5 bases). Trimming left V 0 bases short and J 4 bases short, with 11 bases between. This CDR3 contains 15 residues. Per the germline V gene, CDR1 is MRHNA and CDR2 is SNTAGT. CDR3 amino acids: CASSDSSGAADTQYF. Here the CDR3 DNA reads TGTGCCAGCAGTGACTCGAGTGGAGCGGCAGATACGCAGTATTTT.

J is TRBJ1-2 and V is TRBV2; TRBD1 agrees at 10 bases. Germline CDR1 and CDR2: SNHLY and FYNNEI. The CDR3 is 15 amino acids. V shed 6 bases, J shed 6 bases, and the junction held 10 bases outside the gene matches. The CDR3 bases are TGTGCCAGCAGAGCCTCGGGGACAGGGGCGAATGGCTACACCTTC. Its protein is CASRASGTGANGYTF.

A few counts support this clonotype. The CDR3 is CASSDRGNYEQYF. The CDR3, as DNA: TGTGCCAGCAGTGATAGGGGAAACTACGAGCAGTACTTC. This chain uses TRBV28 with TRBJ2-7, with a weak D call TRBD1 (5 bases). The CDR3 runs to 13 residues. Germline V CDR1 and CDR2: MDHEN, SYDVKM. Trimming shortened V by 5 bases and J by 3 bases, and 11 bases separated the two germline ends. The full variable domain, its missing parts supplied by reference TRBV28 and TRBJ2-7, is DVKVTQSSRYLVKRTGEKVFLECVQDMDHENMFWYRQDPGLGLRLIYFSYDVKMKEKGDIPEGYSVSREKKERFSLILESASTNQTSMYLCASSDRGNYEQYFGPGTRLTVT.

A few counts support this clonotype. The chain couples TRBV5-1 to TRBJ2-5; D perhaps matches TRBD2 (6 bases). This CDR3 spans 15 amino acids. Germline V gene sequence: CDR1 SGHRS, CDR2 YFSETQ. V lost 4 bases and J lost 5, with 18 bases in between. The CDR3 protein is CASSLQEGRSETQYF. The DNA of the CDR3 is TGCGCCAGCAGCCTACAAGAAGGGAGGAGTGAGACCCAGTACTTC.